This T cell receptor (beta chain) was documented in a study of cytomegalovirus exposure and HLA in healthy donors. 60 Vbeta and 13 Jbeta primers were used in PCR. Measured with immunoSEQ multiplex PCR; TCRdb has only the in-frame clones, and not every one. Among roughly 74,000 clones listed, around 78% were seen once. The clonotype originates from a man in his forties in good health and CMV-seronegative. The material sequenced was PBMCs.

This chain's CDR3 is CASSGTGAGTQYF. For the CDR3, the DNA is TGTGCCAGCAGCGGGACAGGGGCGGGGACCCAGTACTTC. The chain links TRBV5-6 to TRBJ2-5, with TRBD1 matching over 10 bases. This CDR3 comprises 13 residues. Germline CDR1 and CDR2: SGHDT and YYEEEE. The V gene end was trimmed by 4 bases and the J gene end by 7 bases; junction bases not matched to a gene: 4. Based on the CDR3 plus reference TRBV5-6 and TRBJ2-5, the full variable domain is DAGVTQSPTHLIKTRGQQVTLRCSPKSGHDTVSWYQQALGQGPQFIFQYYEEEERQRGNFPDRFSGHQFPNYSSELNVNALLLGDSALYLCASSGTGAGTQYFGPGTRLLVL.